This T cell receptor beta chain stems from a study of T cells after yellow fever vaccination. Broader study findings: The appearance of a small share of clonotypes in both CD4 and CD8 compartments was observed. Peaking faster, on day 5 versus 15, the secondary response was nonetheless weaker. Post-booster reappearance was seen for most primary-vaccination clones (around 96% CD4, roughly 91% CD8).

About this clonotype itself: Its antigen is as yet unknown.

TCR cDNA was made by 5'RACE template switching, adding a universal primer site and UMIs. TCRdb reanalysed the 5' RACE reads using MiXCR and keeps one entry per CDR3 protein. In the table there are 500,000 to 650,000 distinct CDR3 sequences, more than 9% of which are singletons. The CDR3 contains 11 residues. V was shortened by 2 bases and J by 4 bases, with 5 bases between the two germline ends. Germline CDR1 is DFQATT and CDR2 is SNEGSKA (reference sequence). The chain recombines TRBV20-1 with TRBJ2-5; D remains ambiguous. This receptor was identified in a man under 40 who received the YFV17D yellow fever vaccine. The input for sequencing was PBMCs, taken on the day of the yellow fever booster vaccination. CDR3 bases: TGCAGTGCTAGATTTTTAGAGACCCAGTACTTC. Translated: CSARFLETQYF.